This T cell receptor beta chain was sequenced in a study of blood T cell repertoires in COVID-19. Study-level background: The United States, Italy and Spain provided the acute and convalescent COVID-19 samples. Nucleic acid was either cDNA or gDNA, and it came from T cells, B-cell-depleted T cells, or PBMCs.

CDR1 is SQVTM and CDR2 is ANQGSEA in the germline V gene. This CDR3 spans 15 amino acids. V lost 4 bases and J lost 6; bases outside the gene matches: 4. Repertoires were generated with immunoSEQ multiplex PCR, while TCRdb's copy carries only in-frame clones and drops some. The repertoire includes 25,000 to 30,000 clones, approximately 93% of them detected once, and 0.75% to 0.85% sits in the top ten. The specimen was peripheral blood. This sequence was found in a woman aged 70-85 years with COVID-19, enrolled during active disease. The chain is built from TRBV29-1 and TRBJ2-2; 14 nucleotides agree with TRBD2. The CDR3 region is CSVGGTSGSAGELFF. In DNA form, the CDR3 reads TGCAGCGTTGGGGGGACTAGCGGGAGCGCCGGGGAGCTGTTTTTT.